This T cell receptor beta chain originates from a study of identical twins (dated by TCRdb to 2016 to 2017). Turning to the overall study: TCR alpha and beta repertoires from monozygotic twins, unrelated adults of various ages and cord blood were deep-sequenced to test whether fetal clonotypes persist. To rule out contamination, the twin experiments were replicated at different times with different library preparation protocols. The paper's findings and limits, for the study overall: Compared with coincidental sharing between unrelated individuals, out-of-frame TCR alpha sequences shared between twins showed an excess of sequences with low generation probability. Zero-insertion analyses could be partly confounded by invariant T cells such as MAIT and iNKT, though diverse VJ usage argued against such confounding for most clonotypes. In monozygotic twins, recombination models systematically underestimated out-of-frame TCR alpha sharing, but the models matched the sharing seen between unrelated individuals. Conclusions relied on cross-sectional statistical analysis, since the same donors could not be followed over many years. Abundant cord blood beta clonotypes carried fewer insertions; young adult naive repertoires showed a weaker similar trend, while memory repertoires showed none. A weaker excess of twin sharing was found in beta out-of-frame sequences because the signal-to-noise ratio was lowered by fewer shared sequences.

Receptor amplification or capture employed 5' RACE. Sequenced on an Illumina HiSeq 2000. Template switching added a universal primer binding site, and the final cDNA carried a unique molecular identifier that allowed TCR cDNA molecules to be counted accurately. First-strand cDNA for TCR alpha and beta chains was synthesized from specific primers in the conserved constant-segment region. To control for contamination, every cDNA library was double barcoded, receiving both a SMART-Mk sample barcode and Illumina barcodes. TruSeq adapter sequences along with Illumina sample barcodes were introduced in two successive PCR steps. TCR alpha and beta cDNA libraries were sequenced on the Illumina HiSeq platform with custom primers. On the authors' methods: MiGEC processed the raw reads to extract unique molecular identifiers, while MiXCR was used to determine the CDR3 positions. Recombination models were inferred per individual with the repgenHMM and IGoR tools using an EM algorithm. The analysis of shared clonotypes was done with the tcR package in R, with sharing normalized by the product of cloneset sizes. Out-of-frame nonproductive sequences were analyzed to study raw recombination free of thymic and clonal selection effects. Using fastp trimming at Q25 and MiXCR clonotype assembly, TCRdb reanalyzed the public sequencing data and kept in-frame beta chains. Entries that share a CDR3 protein sequence are merged under the most common genes and DNA. These V and J calls are TCRdb output, not the study's own analysis. This sample lists fewer than 900,000 distinct CDR3 sequences; 21% were detected once. The ten largest make up 4% to 4.5% of the sample.

Every donor was a healthy Caucasian. Three pairs of female monozygotic twins, all aged roughly 18 to 29 years, made up the twin cohort. The RNA used for TCR libraries was isolated from peripheral blood mononuclear cells. This clonotype was counted only a few times. The clone's antigen remains unknown. Base qualities are missing; no much larger clone stands one base away. According to the germline V gene, CDR1 reads SNHLY and CDR2 reads FYNNEI. The CDR3 numbers 13 residues from cysteine through phenylalanine. The DNA shown is the 39-base CDR3, in frame from base 1. Trimming costs V 7 bases and J 3 bases, and their ends lie 9 bases apart. This sample was also put to use in a study of T cells expressing NK-cell markers. As that second paper reports: In sorted CD3+CD56+NKG2C+, CD3+CD56+NKG2C- and CD3+CD56-NKG2C+ T-cell subsets from several donors, TCR beta-chain repertoires were profiled. Among the eight sequenced donors, seven were HCMV-seropositive and one was HCMV-seronegative. In several experiments an anti-gammadeltaTCR antibody was added to restrict sorting to alphabetaTCR-expressing T cells. In roughly 6 donors, the dominant CD3+CD56+NKG2C+ clonotypes were found to rank among the top 10 CD8+ clonotypes and to make up roughly 1.0-7.5% of CD8+ T cells. Those dominant clonotypes were again the most abundant among CD3+CD56-NKG2C+ cells in a handful of donors, at roughly 25-65%. It remained unclear whether the expanded NKG2C-expressing T cell clones were specific for HCMV antigens. All eight donors whose samples were sequenced were randomly selected healthy volunteers, three of them men and five women. HCMV-specific IgG was detected in serum with a commercial ELISA kit to determine HCMV serostatus. For more than five donors, bulk peripheral blood T-cell repertoires were additionally sequenced from unsorted PBMC. MIGEC was used to demultiplex reads and group reads by UMI, and MiTCR was used to assemble and quantify clonotypes. To remove erroneous sequences, TCR cDNA sequences were retained only when supported by two or more reads. The tcR package was used for downstream repertoire analysis, and clonotypes were matched across fractions by CDR3 nucleotide sequence plus V segment. Antigen specificity was annotated against VDJdb with VDJmatch, allowing one amino acid substitution in CDR3.

The sequenced material came from PBMCs. The chain couples TRBV2 to TRBJ2-2, with the D gene uncertain. The receptor comes from a woman between 18 and 30 years old in good health. The CDR3 has the sequence CASNWLDTGELFF. The DNA sequence is TGTGCCAGCAATTGGCTCGACACCGGGGAGCTGTTTTTT. The entire variable domain, with the stretches around the CDR3 drawn from the reference TRBV2 and TRBJ2-2 proteins, is EPEVTQTPSHQVTQMGQEVILRCVPISNHLYFYWYRQILGQKVEFLVSFYNNEISEKSEIFDDQFSVERPDGSNFTLKIRSTKLEDSAMYFCASNWLDTGELFFGEGSRLTVL.